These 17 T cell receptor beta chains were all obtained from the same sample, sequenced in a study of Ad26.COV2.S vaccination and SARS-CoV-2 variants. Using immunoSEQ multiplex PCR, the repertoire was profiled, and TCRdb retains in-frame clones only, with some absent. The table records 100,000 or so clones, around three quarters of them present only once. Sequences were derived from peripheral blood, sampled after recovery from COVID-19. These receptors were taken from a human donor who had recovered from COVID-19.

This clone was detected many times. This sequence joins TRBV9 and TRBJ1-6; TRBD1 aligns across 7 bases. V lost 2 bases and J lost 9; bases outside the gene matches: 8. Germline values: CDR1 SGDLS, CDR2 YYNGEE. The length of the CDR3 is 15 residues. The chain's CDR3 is CASSVGTVAPSPLHF. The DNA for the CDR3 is TGTGCCAGCAGCGTCGGGACAGTAGCCCCTTCACCCCTCCACTTT. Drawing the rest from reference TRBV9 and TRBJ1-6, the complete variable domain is DSGVTQTPKHLITATGQRVTLRCSPRSGDLSVYWYQQSLDQGLQFLIQYYNGEERAKGNILERFSAQQFPDLHSELNLSSLELGDSALYFCASSVGTVAPSPLHFGNGTRLTVT.

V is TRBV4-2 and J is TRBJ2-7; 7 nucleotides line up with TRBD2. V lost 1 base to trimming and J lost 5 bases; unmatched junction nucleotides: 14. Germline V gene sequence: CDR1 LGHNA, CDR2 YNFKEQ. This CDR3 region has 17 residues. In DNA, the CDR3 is TGTGCCAGCAGCCAAGGGATGGTGGGAGGGAATAGTAACGAGCAGTACTTC. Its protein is CASSQGMVGGNSNEQYF.

The CDR3 is CASSIDRGPDEQYF. CDR3 DNA sequence: TGTGCCAGCAGCATAGACAGGGGGCCTGACGAGCAGTACTTC. The chain recombines TRBV7-9 with TRBJ2-7; 10 bases are shared with TRBD1. CDR3 size: 14 residues. The germline V gene has CDR1 SEHNR and CDR2 FQNEAQ (reference sequence). J lost 5 bases, V lost 5 bases, and 6 bases had no gene match.

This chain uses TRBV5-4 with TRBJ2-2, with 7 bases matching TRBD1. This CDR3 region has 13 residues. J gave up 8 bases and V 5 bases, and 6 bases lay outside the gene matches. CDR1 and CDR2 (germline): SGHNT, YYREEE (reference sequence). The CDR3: CASSRDSTGELFF. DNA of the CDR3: TGTGCCAGCAGTCGGGACAGCACTGGGGAGCTGTTTTTT.

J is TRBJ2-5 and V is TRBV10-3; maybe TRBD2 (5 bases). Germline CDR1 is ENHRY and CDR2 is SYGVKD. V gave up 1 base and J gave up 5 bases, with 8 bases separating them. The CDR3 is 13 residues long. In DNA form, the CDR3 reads TGTGCCATCAGTGAGTTCCTAGCCGAGACCCAGTACTTC. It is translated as CAISEFLAETQYF.

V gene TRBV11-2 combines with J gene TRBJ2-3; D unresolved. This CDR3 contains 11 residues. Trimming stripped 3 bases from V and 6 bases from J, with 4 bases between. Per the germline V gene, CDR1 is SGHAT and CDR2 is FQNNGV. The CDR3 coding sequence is TGTGCCAGCAGCTTTTCGGATACGCAGTATTTT. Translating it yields CASSFSDTQYF.

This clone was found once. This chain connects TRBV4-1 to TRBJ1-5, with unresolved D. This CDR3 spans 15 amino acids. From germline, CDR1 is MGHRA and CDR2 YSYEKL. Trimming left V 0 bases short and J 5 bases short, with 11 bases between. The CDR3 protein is CASSQEPREDQPQHF. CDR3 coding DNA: TGCGCCAGCAGCCAAGAACCGCGTGAGGATCAGCCCCAGCATTTT.

The CDR3: CASTASNSPLHF. The DNA of the CDR3 is TGTGCCAGTACAGCTTCAAATTCACCCCTCCACTTT. V gene TRBV19 combines with J gene TRBJ1-6; D is unresolved. V lost 7 bases, J lost 7 bases, and 8 bases lay in between. The CDR3 has 12 amino acids. CDR1 LNHDA and CDR2 SQIVND come from the germline V gene (reference sequence).

The CDR3 sequence is CASSDRDRGSYTF. CDR3 DNA sequence: TGTGCCAGCAGTGACCGCGACAGGGGGAGCTACACCTTC. The V gene is TRBV6-4, the J gene TRBJ1-2; 9 bases match TRBD1. V trimming: 2 bases; J trimming: 9 bases; junction bases outside the gene matches: 4. CDR3 length: 13 amino acids. The germline V gene encodes CDR1 MRHNA and CDR2 SNTAGT.

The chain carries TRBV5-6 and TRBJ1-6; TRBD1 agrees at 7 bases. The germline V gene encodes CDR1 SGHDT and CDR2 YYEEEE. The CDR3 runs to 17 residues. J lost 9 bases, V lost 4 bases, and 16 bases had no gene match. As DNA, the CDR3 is TGTGCCAGCAGCCCGTGGACAGGACCCCCATTCCTTTCACCCCTCCACTTT. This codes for CASSPWTGPPFLSPLHF.

The CDR3 loop reads CASSLSAVYNSPLHF. CDR3 nucleotide sequence: TGTGCCAGCAGTTTATCAGCAGTCTATAATTCACCCCTCCACTTT. The V gene is TRBV27, the J gene TRBJ1-6, with no clear D. Germline assignment: CDR1 MNHEY and CDR2 SMNVEV (reference sequence). The length of the CDR3 is 15 residues. V lost 0 bases and J 3 bases, leaving 6 bases between the germline ends.

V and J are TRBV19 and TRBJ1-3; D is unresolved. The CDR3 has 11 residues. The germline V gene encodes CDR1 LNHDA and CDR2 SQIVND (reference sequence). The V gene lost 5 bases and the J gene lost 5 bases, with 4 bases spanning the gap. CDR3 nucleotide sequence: TGTGCCAGTAGTTTCCGAAACACCATATATTTT. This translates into CASSFRNTIYF.

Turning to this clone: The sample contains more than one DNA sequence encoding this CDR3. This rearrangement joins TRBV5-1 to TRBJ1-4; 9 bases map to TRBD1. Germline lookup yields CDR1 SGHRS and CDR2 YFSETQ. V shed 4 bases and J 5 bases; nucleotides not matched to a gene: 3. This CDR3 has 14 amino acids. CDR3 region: CASSPGQGNEKLFF. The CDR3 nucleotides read TGCGCCAGCAGCCCTGGACAGGGGAATGAAAAACTGTTTTTT.

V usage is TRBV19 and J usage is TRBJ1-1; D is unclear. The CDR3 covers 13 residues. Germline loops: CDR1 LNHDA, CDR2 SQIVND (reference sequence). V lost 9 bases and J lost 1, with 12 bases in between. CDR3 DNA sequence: TGTGCCAGCACAATCCGAAGGAACACTGAAGCTTTCTTT. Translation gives CASTIRRNTEAFF.

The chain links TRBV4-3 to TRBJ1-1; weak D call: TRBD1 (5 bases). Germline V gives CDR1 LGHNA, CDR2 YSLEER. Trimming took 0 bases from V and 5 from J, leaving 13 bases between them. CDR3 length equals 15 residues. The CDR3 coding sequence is TGCGCCAGCAGCCAAGAAAGGCAGGGTTGGACTGAAGCTTTCTTT. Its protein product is CASSQERQGWTEAFF.

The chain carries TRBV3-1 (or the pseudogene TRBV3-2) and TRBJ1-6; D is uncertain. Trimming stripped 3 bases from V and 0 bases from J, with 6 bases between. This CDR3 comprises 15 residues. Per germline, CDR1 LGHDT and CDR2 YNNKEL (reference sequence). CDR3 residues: CASSHRSSYNSPLHF. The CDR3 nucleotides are TGTGCCAGCAGCCATCGGAGCTCCTATAATTCACCCCTCCACTTT.

CDR3 amino acids: CASSQVPGNQPQHF. DNA for the CDR3: TGTGCCAGCAGCCAAGTGCCCGGAAATCAGCCCCAGCATTTT. The chain uses TRBV3-1 (or the pseudogene TRBV3-2) and TRBJ1-5, with D unresolved. The CDR3 is 14 amino acids. Trimming removed 1 base at V and 4 bases at J, with 8 bases between. Germline V gives CDR1 LGHDT, CDR2 YNNKEL (reference sequence).